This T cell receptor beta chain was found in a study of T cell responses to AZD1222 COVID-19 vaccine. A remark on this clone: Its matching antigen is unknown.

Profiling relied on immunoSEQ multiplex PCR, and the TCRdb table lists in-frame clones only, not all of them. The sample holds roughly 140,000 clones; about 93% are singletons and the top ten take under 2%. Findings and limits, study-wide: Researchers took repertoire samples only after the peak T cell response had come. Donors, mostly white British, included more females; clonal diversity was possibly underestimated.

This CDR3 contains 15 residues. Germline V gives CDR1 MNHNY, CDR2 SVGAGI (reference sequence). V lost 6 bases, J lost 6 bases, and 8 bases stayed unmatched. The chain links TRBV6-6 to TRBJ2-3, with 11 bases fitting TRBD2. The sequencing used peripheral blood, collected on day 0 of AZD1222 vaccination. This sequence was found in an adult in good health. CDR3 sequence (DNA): TGTGCCAGCAGCCCTAGCGGGGGGAGCGGGGATACGCAGTATTTT. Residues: CASSPSGGSGDTQYF.